The 17 T cell receptor beta chains given below trace back to one sample, sequenced in a study of blood T cell repertoires in COVID-19 (dated by TCRdb to 2020 to 2021). Libraries were prepared through the immunoSEQ multiplex PCR assay. Imported from immuneACCESS, the table was reduced by TCRdb to in-frame sequences with V and J called. These copies leave out some clones; in studies compared against another copy, an unresolved V gene accounts for under half, and the cause of the remainder is not known. The table for this sample lists roughly 250,000 clones; 81% of them were counted only once. Of the sample, around 2.9% falls within the top ten clones. Sequencing was performed on peripheral blood. The origin of the receptors is a woman aged 55-69 years with active or convalescent COVID-19.

This clone was seen just once. The chain recombines TRBV5-1 with TRBJ2-2; 8 nucleotides align to TRBD2. This CDR3 comprises 17 residues. CDR1 is SGHRS and CDR2 is YFSETQ in the germline V gene. V shed 2 bases and J 4 bases; nucleotides not matched to a gene: 10. The CDR3 reads CASSFRYAGGTTGELFF. The CDR3, as DNA: TGCGCCAGCAGCTTCCGTTATGCGGGGGGCACCACCGGGGAGCTGTTTTTT.

This chain links TRBV5-4 with TRBJ1-2; D ambiguous. CDR3 length equals 14 residues. Germline lookup yields CDR1 SGHNT and CDR2 YYREEE (reference sequence). Trimming removed 0 bases at V and 7 bases at J, with 13 bases between. The CDR3 DNA reads TGTGCCAGCAGCTTGGCGGGTCAGTACGGTGGCTACACCTTC. As protein: CASSLAGQYGGYTF.

The J gene is TRBJ1-1, the V gene TRBV5-4; 8 nucleotides agree with TRBD1. This CDR3 region has 16 residues. CDR1 is SGHNT and CDR2 is YYREEE in the germline V gene (reference sequence). Unmatched junction bases numbered 11, after V lost 4 bases and J lost 3 bases. The CDR3 reads CASSNYRGRAYTEAFF. Here the CDR3 DNA reads TGTGCCAGCAGCAATTACAGGGGGAGGGCGTACACTGAAGCTTTCTTT.

The chain has TRBV2 and TRBJ1-1, with a weak D call TRBD1 (6 bases). Germline CDR1 and CDR2: SNHLY and FYNNEI. CDR3 length equals 13 residues. V lost 7 bases and J 1 base, leaving 10 bases between the germline ends. CDR3: CASTRTENTEAFF. The CDR3 DNA sequence: TGTGCCAGCACCAGGACAGAGAACACTGAAGCTTTCTTT.

This clone appeared once. CDR3 amino acids: CARQGSYNSPLHF. Here the CDR3 DNA reads TGTGCCAGACAGGGTTCCTATAATTCACCCCTCCACTTT. The J gene is TRBJ1-6, the V gene TRBV2; D is perhaps TRBD1 (6 bases). Trimming took 9 bases from V and 1 from J, leaving 7 bases between them. This CDR3 has 13 amino acids. Germline CDR1 SNHLY, CDR2 FYNNEI.

This rearrangement joins TRBV10-3 to TRBJ2-2; perhaps TRBD1 as D (6 bases). Germline CDR1 reads ENHRY; CDR2 reads SYGVKD. V lost 8 bases and J lost 3, with 16 bases in between. The CDR3 runs to 15 residues. The chain's CDR3 is CAILPGQGYTGELFF. Written as DNA, the CDR3 is TGTGCCATCCTCCCGGGGCAGGGGTACACCGGGGAGCTGTTTTTT.

This chain joins TRBV7-2 and TRBJ1-1; tentative D call: TRBD1 (5 bases). V was cut by 2 bases and J by 6 bases, with 13 bases left in between. The CDR3 length is 14 residues. Per germline, CDR1 SGHTA and CDR2 FQGNSA. The CDR3 nucleotides read TGTGCCAGCAGCTTACAAGGGGCTCCCGCTGAAGCTTTCTTT. Translating it yields CASSLQGAPAEAFF.

The chain combines TRBV28 with TRBJ1-2, with TRBD1 matching over 10 bases. The J segment lost 6 bases and the V segment lost 3 bases, leaving 1 base of the junction unmatched. The CDR3 sequence is 13 residues long. Per germline, CDR1 MDHEN and CDR2 SYDVKM. CDR3 residues: CASSLGTGDGYTF. The CDR3 coding sequence is TGTGCCAGCAGTTTGGGGACAGGGGATGGCTACACCTTC.

Points on this clone: The junction does not match germline at one end; this may be a read error. The V and J genes are TRBV5-1 and TRBJ2-7; 10 bases are a match to TRBD2. The CDR3 has 16 residues. Germline-derived CDR1 and CDR2 are SGHRS and YFSETQ. Written as DNA, the CDR3 is TGCGCCAACAGCTCCCGAGCGGGGGGGCCGGTGAACGAGCAGTACTTC. It translates to CANSSRAGGPVNEQYF.

This chain uses TRBV5-1 with TRBJ2-3; 14 positions match TRBD2. This CDR3 comprises 18 residues. V was pared by 2 bases and J by 0 bases, with 5 bases of the junction left unmatched. Germline V gene lookup returns CDR1 SGHRS and CDR2 YFSETQ. The CDR3: CASSLRLAGGTSTDTQYF. Written as DNA, the CDR3 is TGCGCCAGCAGCTTAAGACTAGCGGGGGGGACTAGCACAGATACGCAGTATTTT. The full variable domain, its missing parts supplied by reference TRBV5-1 and TRBJ2-3, is KAGVTQTPRYLIKTRGQQVTLSCSPISGHRSVSWYQQTPGQGLQFLFEYFSETQRNKGNFPGRFSGRQFSNSRSEMNVSTLELGDSALYLCASSLRLAGGTSTDTQYFGPGTRLTVL.

The gene calls are TRBV18 and TRBJ1-2; TRBD1 matches at 8 bases. After removal of 3 bases from V and 4 bases from J, the junction contained 7 bases not matched to a gene. Germline CDR1 KGHSH, CDR2 LQKENI. The CDR3 extends over 15 amino acids. Here the CDR3 DNA reads TGTGCCAGCTCACCGTCAGGGGGCGAGAGCTATGGCTACACCTTC. As protein: CASSPSGGESYGYTF.

The count of this clone is one. The V gene is TRBV2, the J gene TRBJ1-2; 7 bases are shared with TRBD1. The V segment lost 5 bases and the J segment 4 bases; nucleotides outside the gene matches: 7. CDR1 is SNHLY and CDR2 is FYNNEI in the germline V gene. The CDR3 runs 14 residues. In nucleotides, the CDR3 is TGTGCCAGCAGTACCAACAGGGGAAGCTATGGCTACACCTTC. Its protein is CASSTNRGSYGYTF.

This clone turned up a few times. This chain uses TRBV19 with TRBJ1-2; TRBD1 agrees at 7 bases. CDR1 is LNHDA and CDR2 is SQIVND in the germline V gene (reference sequence). CDR3 size: 12 residues. The ends lost 7 bases at V and 5 bases at J; junction bases unmatched: 4. DNA of the CDR3: TGTGCCAGTACTCACAGGGGTTATGGCTACACCTTC. It codes for CASTHRGYGYTF.

The chain is built from TRBV10-2 and TRBJ2-7; D gene unclear. Trimming shortened V by 4 bases and J by 7 bases, and 11 bases separated the two germline ends. The germline gives CDR1 WSHSY, CDR2 SAAADI. This CDR3 comprises 12 residues. CDR3 sequence reads: CASSVSPTEQYF. Here the CDR3 DNA reads TGCGCCAGCAGTGTGTCACCTACTGAGCAGTACTTC.

The genes are TRBV5-6 and TRBJ2-2, with no clear D. Trimming removed 2 bases at V and 2 bases at J, with 4 bases between. The CDR3 has 13 residues. CDR1 is SGHDT, CDR2 YYEEEE, per germline. The CDR3 nucleotides read TGTGCCAGCAGCTTCCCAAACACCGGGGAGCTGTTTTTT. Encoded protein: CASSFPNTGELFF.

The chain links TRBV7-3 to TRBJ1-6, with no clear D. Between the trimmed V and J ends, which lost 2 bases and 9 bases, there was a span of 8 bases. The germline gives CDR1 SGHTA, CDR2 FQGTGA. This CDR3 region has 13 residues. CDR3 in DNA: TGTGCCAGCAGCTTAGATCGGGTTTCACCCCTCCACTTT. Its translation is CASSLDRVSPLHF.

CDR3 residues: CASSARNTEAFF. The CDR3 bases are TGTGCCAGCAGTGCGAGGAACACTGAAGCTTTCTTT. The chain is built from TRBV2 and TRBJ1-1; no clear D gene. This CDR3 spans 12 amino acids. Germline CDR1 SNHLY, CDR2 FYNNEI. V dropped 4 bases and J dropped 1 base, with 4 bases sitting between them.